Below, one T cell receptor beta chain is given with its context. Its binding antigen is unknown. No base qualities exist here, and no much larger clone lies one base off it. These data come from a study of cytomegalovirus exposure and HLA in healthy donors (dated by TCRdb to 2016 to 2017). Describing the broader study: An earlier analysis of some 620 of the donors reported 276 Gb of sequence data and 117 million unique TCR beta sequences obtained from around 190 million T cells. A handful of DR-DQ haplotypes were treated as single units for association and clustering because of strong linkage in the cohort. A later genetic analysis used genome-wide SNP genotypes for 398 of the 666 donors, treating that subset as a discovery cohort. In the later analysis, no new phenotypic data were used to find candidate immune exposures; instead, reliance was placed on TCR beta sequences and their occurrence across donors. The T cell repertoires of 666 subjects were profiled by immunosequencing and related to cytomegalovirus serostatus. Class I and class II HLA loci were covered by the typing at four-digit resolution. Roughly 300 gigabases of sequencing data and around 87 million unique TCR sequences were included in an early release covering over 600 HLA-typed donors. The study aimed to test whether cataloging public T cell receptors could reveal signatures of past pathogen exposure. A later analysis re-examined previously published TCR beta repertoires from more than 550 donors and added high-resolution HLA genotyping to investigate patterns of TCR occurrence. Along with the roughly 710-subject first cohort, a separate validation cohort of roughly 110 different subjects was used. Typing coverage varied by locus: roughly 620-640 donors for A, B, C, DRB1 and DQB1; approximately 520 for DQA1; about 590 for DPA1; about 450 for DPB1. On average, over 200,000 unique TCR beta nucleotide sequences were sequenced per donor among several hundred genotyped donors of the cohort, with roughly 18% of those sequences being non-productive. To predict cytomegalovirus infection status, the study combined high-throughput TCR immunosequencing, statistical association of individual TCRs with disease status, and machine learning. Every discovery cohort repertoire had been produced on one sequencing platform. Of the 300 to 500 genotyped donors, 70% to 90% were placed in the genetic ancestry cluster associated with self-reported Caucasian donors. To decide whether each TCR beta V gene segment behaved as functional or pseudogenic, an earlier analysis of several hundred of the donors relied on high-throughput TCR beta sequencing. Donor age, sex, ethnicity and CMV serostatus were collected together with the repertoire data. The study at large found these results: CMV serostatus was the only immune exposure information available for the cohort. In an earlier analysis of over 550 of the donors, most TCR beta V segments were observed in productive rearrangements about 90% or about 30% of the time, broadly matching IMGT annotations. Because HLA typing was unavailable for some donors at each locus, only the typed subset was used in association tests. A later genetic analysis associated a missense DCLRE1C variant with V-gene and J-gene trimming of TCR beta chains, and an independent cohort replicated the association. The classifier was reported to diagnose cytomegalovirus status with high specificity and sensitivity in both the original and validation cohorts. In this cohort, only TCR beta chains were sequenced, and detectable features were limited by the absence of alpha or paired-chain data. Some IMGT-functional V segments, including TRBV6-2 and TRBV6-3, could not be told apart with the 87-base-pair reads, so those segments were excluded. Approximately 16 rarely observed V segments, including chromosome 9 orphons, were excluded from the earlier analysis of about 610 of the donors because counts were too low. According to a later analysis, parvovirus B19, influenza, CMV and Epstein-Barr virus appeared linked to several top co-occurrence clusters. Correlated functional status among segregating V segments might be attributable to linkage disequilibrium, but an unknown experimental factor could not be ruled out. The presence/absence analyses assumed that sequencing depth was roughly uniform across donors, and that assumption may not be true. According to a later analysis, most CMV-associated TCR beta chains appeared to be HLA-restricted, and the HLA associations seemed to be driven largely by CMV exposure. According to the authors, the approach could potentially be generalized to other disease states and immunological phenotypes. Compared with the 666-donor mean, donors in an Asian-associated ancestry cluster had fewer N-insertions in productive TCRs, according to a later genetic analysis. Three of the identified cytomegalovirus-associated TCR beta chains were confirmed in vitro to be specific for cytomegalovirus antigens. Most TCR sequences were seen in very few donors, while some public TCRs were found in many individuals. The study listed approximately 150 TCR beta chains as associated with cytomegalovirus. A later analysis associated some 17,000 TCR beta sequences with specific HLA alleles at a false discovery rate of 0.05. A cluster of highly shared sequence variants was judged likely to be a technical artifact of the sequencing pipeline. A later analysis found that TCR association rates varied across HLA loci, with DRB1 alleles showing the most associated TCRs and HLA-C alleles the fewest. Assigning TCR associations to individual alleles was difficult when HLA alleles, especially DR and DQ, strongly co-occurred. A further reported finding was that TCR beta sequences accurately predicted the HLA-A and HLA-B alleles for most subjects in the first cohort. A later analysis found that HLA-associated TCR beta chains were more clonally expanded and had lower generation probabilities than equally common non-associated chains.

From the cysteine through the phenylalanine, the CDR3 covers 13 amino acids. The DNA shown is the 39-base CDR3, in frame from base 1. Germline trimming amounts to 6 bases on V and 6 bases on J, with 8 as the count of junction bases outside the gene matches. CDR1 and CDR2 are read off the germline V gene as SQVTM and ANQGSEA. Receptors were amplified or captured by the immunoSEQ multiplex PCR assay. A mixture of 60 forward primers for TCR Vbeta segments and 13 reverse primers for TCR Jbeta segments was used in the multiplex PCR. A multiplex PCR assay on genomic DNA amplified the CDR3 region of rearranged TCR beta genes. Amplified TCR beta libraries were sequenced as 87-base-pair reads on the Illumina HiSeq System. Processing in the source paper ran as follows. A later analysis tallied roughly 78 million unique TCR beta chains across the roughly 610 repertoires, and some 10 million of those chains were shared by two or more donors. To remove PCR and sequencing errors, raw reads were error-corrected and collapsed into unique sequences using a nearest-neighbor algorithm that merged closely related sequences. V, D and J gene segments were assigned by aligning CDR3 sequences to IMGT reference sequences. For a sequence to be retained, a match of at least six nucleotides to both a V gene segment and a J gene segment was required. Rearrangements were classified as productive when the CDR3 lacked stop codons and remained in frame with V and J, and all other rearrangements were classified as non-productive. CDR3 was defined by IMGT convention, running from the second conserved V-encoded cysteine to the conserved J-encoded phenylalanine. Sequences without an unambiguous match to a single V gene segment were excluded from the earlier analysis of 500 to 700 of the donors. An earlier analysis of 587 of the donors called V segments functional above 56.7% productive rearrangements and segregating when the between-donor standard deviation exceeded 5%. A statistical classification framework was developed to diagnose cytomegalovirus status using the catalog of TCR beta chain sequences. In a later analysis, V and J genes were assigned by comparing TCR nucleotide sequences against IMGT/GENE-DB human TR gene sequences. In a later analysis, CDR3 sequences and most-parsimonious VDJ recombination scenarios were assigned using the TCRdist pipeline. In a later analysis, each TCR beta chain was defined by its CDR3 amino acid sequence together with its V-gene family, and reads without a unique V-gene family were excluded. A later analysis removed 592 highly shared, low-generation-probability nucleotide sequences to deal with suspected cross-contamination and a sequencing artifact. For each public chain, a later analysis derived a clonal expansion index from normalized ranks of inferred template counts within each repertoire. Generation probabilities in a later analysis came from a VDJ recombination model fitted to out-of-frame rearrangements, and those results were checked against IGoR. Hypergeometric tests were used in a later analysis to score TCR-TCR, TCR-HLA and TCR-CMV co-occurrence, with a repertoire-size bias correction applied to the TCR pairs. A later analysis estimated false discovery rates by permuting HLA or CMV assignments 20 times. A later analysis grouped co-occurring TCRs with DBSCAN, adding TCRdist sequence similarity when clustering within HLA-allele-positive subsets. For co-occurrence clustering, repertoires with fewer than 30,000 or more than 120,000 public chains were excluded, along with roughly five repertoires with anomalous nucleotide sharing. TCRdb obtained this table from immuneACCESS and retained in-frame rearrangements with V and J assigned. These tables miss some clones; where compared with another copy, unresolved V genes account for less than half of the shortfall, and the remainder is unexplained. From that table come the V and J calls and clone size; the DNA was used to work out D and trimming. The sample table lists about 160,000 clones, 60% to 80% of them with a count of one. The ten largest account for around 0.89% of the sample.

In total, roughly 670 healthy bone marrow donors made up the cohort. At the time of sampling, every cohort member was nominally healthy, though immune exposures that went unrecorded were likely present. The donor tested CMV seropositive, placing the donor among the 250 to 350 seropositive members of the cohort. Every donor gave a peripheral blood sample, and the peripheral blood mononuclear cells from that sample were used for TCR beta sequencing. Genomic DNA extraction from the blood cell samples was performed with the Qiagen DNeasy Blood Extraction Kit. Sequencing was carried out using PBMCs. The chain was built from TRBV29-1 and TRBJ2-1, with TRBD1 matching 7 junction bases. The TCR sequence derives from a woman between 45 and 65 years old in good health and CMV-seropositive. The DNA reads TGCAGCGTACCGGGACAGAGGATCAATGAGCAGTTCTTC. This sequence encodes CSVPGQRINEQFF.